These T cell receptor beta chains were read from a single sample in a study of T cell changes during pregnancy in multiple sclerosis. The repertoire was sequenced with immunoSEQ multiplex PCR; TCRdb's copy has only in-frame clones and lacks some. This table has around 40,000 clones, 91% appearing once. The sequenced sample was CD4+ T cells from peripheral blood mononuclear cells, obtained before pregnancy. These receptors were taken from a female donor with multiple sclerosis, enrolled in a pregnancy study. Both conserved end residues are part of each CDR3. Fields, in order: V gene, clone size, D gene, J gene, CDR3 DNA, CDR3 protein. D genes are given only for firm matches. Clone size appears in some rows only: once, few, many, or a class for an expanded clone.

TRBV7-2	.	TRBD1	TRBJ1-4	TGTGCCAGCAGCTTAACAGGGGGGACGGAGGAAAAACTGTTTTTT	CASSLTGGTEEKLFF
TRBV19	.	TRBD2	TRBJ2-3	TGTGCCAGCAAGACTAGCGGGGGAGGCGATACGCAGTATTTT	CASKTSGGGDTQYF
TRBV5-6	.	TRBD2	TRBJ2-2	TGTGCCAGCAGCCCGGGAGGAGGGGCCACCGGGGAGCTGTTTTTT	CASSPGGGATGELFF
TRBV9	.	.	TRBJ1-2	TGTGCCAGCAGCGTAGACGGACTTGTCTATGGCTACACCTTC	CASSVDGLVYGYTF
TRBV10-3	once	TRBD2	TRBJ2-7	TGTGCCATCGGGACTAGCGGGAGCTACGAGCAGTACTTC	CAIGTSGSYEQYF
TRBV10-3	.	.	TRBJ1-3	TGTGCCATCACCCCTGACAGGAGAGGAAACACCATATATTTT	CAITPDRRGNTIYF
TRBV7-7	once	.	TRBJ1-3	TGTGCTAGCAGCTTAGGGACAAACTCTGGAAACACCATATATTTT	CASSLGTNSGNTIYF
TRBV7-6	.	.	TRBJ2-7	TGTGCCAGCAGCCCCCTAAGCCGGGGTTCCTACGAGCAGTACTTC	CASSPLSRGSYEQYF
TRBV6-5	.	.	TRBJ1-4	TGTGCCACCCGAGTGGACAGACTACATGAAAAACTGTTTTTT	CATRVDRLHEKLFF
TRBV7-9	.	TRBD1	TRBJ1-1	TGTGCCAGCAGCGAAAGACAGGGGTCGAACACTGAAGCTTTCTTT	CASSERQGSNTEAFF
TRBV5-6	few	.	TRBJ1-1	TGTGCCAGCAGCTTGGGAACTTTGAACACTGAAGCTTTCTTT	CASSLGTLNTEAFF
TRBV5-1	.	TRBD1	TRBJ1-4	TGCGCCAGCAGCAAGGGGACAGCTAATGAAAAACTGTTTTTT	CASSKGTANEKLFF
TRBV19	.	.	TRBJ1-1	TGTGCCAGTAGTATGCGGGGGATGAATGCTTTCTTT	CASSMRGMNAFF
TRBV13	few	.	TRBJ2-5	TGTGCCAGCAGCTTAAACGTCAGGTCGGCGCGACAAGAGACCCAGTACTTC	CASSLNVRSARQETQYF
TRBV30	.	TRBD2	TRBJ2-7	TGTGCCTGGGCTCTCGGGACTAGCGGGCGCTACGAGCAGTACTTC	CAWALGTSGRYEQYF
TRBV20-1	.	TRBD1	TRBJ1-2	TGCAGAGGGGACAGCCCGGACGGCTACACCTTC	CRGDSPDGYTF
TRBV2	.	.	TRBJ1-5	TGTGCCAGCAGTGAAGGGCAGGACAATCAGCCCCAGCATTTT	CASSEGQDNQPQHF
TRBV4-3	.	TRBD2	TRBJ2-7	TGCGCCAGCAGCAGAAGCGGGGGGGCCTCCTACGAGCAGTACTTC	CASSRSGGASYEQYF
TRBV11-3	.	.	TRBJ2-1	TGTGCCAGCAGCCGAATGAGAGGTTCCTACAATGAGCAGTTCTTC	CASSRMRGSYNEQFF
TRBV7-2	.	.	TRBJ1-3	TGTGCCAGCAGCATCGACAGGGGAAACACCATATATTTT	CASSIDRGNTIYF
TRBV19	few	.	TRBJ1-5	TGTGCCCTGGGCCGGGGTTGGAATCAGCCCCAGCATTTT	CALGRGWNQPQHF
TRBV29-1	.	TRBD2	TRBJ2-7	TGCAGCGTCTCAACTAGCGGCGTACGGCAGTACTTC	CSVSTSGVRQYF
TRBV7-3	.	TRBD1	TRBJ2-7	TGTGCCAGCAGCTTAAGGCCAGGGGGCTACGAGCAGTACTTC	CASSLRPGGYEQYF
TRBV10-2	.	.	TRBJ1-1	TGCGCCAGCAGTGATAGGGAGAAGGCGAACACTGAAGCTTTCTTT	CASSDREKANTEAFF
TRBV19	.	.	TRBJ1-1	TGTGCCAGTAGTGATAGGAACACTGAAGCTTTCTTT	CASSDRNTEAFF
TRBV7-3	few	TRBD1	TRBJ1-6	TGTGCCAGCAGCTTAACGGGACAGGGGGCGTCTGCCCTCCACTTT	CASSLTGQGASALHF
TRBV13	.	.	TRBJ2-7	TGTGCCAGCAGCGCGAGCATCTACGAGCAGTACTTC	CASSASIYEQYF
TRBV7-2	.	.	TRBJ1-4	TGTGCCAGCAGCCCTAAGGGGGGGTTTCGGGAAAAACTGTTTTTT	CASSPKGGFREKLFF
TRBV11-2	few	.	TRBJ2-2	TGTGCCAGCAGCCTAACCCTACAGACCACCGGGGAGCTGTTTTTT	CASSLTLQTTGELFF
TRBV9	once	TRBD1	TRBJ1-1	TGTGCCAGCAGCCACAAGCCTACAGGGGGAGGTACTGAAGCTTTCTTT	CASSHKPTGGGTEAFF
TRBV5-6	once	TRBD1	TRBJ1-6	TGTGCCAGCAGTCGTCCAGGGGGGAATTCACCCCTCCACTTT	CASSRPGGNSPLHF
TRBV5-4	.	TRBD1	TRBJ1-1	TGTGCCAGCAACCCCAGGGGGAGCACTGAAGCTTTCTTT	CASNPRGSTEAFF
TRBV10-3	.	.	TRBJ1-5	TGTGCCACACATTCGAATAGCAATCAGCCCCAGCATTTT	CATHSNSNQPQHF
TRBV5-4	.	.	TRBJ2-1	TGTGCCAGCAGCTTGGATTCCGGGACTTACAATGAGCAGTTCTTC	CASSLDSGTYNEQFF
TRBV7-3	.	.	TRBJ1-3	TGTGCCAGCAGCCGGGACTCCTCCATGTTCTATTTT	CASSRDSSMFYF